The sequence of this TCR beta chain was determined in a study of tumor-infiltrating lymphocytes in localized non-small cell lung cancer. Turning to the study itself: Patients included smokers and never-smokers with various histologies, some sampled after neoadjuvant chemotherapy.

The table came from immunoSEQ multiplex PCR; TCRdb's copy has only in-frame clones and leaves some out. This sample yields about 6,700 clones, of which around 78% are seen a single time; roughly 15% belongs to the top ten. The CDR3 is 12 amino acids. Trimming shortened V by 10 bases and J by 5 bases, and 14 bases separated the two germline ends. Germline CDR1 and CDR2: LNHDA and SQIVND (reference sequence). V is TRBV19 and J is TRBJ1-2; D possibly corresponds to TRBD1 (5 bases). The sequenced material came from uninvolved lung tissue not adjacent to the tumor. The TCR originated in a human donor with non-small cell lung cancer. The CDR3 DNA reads TGTGCCACCTCGACAGCTCCATATGGCTACACCTTC. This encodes CATSTAPYGYTF. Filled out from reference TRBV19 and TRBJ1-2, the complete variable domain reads DGGITQSPKYLFRKEGQNVTLSCEQNLNHDAMYWYRQDPGQGLRLIYYSQIVNDFQKGDIAEGYSVSREKKESFPLTVTSAQKNPTAFYLCATSTAPYGYTFGSGTRLTVV.